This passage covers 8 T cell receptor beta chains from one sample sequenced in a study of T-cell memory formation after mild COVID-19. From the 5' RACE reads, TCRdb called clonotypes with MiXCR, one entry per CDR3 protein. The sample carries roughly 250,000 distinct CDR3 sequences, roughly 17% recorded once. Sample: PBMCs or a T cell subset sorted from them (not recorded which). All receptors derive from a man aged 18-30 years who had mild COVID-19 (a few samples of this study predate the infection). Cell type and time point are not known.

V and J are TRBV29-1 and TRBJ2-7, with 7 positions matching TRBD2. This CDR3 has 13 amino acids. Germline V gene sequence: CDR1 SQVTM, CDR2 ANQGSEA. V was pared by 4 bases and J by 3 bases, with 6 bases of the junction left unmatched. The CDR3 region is CSVGIGGGYEQYF. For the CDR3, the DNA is TGCAGCGTTGGGATTGGCGGGGGCTACGAGCAGTACTTC.

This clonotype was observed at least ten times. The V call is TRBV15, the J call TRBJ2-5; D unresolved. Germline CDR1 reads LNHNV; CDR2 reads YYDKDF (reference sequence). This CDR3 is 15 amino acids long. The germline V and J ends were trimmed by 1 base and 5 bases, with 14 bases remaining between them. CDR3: CATSRVPQGRETQYF. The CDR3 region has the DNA TGTGCCACCAGCAGAGTACCCCAAGGACGGGAGACCCAGTACTTC.

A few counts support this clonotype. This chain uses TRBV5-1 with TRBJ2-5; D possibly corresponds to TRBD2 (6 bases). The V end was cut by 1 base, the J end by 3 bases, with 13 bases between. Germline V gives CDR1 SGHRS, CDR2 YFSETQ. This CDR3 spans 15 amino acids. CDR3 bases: TGCGCCAGCAGCTTGATCGGTTCGGGGGAAGAGACCCAGTACTTC. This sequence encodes CASSLIGSGEETQYF.

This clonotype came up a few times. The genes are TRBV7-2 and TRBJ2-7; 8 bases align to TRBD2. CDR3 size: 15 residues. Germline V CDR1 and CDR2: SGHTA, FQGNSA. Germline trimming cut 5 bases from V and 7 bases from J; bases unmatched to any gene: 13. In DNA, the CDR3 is TGTGCCAGCAGCCCGCAAGCGGGGGTACGGCAAGAGCAGTACTTC. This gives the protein CASSPQAGVRQEQYF.

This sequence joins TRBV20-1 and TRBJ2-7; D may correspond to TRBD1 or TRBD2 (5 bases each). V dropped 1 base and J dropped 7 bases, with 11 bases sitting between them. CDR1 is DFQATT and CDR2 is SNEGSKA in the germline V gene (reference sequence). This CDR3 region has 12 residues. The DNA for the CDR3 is TGCAGTGCTAGAGCAGGGAGCTTGGAGCAGTACGTC. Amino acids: CSARAGSLEQYV.

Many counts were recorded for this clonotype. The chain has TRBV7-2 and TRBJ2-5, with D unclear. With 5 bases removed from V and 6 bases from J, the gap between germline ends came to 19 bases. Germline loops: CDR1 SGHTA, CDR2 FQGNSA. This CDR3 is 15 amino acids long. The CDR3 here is CASSPTGAPMKTQYF. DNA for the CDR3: TGTGCCAGCAGCCCTACTGGCGCACCCATGAAGACCCAGTACTTC.

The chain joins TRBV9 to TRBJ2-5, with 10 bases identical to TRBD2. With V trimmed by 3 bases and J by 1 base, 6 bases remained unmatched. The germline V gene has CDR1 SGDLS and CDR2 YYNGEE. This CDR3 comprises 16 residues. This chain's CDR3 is CASSAFLAGGQETQYF. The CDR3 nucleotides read TGTGCCAGCAGCGCCTTCTTAGCGGGGGGCCAAGAGACCCAGTACTTC.

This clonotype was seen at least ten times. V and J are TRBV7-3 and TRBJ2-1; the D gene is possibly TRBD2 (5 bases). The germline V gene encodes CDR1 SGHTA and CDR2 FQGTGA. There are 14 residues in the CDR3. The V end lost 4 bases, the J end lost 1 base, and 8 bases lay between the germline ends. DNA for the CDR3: TGTGCCAGCAGCTCCACTAGTTCCTACAATGAGCAGTTCTTC. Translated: CASSSTSSYNEQFF.